Each of the 29 T cell receptor beta chains below was sequenced from the same sample in a study of T cells in Graves' hyperthyroidism and ophthalmopathy. Authors of the study amplified TCR beta CDR3 regions from RNA transcripts. Carried out on the TCR CDR3, a first-round RT-PCR used the HTBI primer set. Each CDR3 protein gets one entry after TCRdb re-called the multiplex PCR reads with MiXCR. The sample contains around 600,000 distinct CDR3 sequences, 13% to 15% of which appear only once. The specimen sequenced was blood. The receptors stem from a woman aged 45-65 years with Graves' ophthalmopathy.

V is TRBV4-2 and J is TRBJ2-1; no definite D call. CDR3 length equals 14 residues. Trimming removed 0 bases from V and 4 bases from J, with 7 bases in between. The germline CDR1 and CDR2 sequences are LGHNA and YNFKEQ. The CDR3 nucleotides are TGTGCCAGCAGCCAAGAAACCCTGTACAATGAGCAGTTCTTC. Translating it yields CASSQETLYNEQFF.

This clonotype occurred many times. V is TRBV5-1 and J is TRBJ2-3; weak D call: TRBD2 (5 bases). Trimming shortened V by 2 bases and J by 2 bases, and 9 bases separated the two germline ends. Germline CDR1 and CDR2: SGHRS and YFSETQ. The CDR3 loop spans 14 amino acids. This CDR3 is CASSFERHTDTQYF. In nucleotides, the CDR3 is TGCGCCAGCAGCTTTGAGCGGCACACAGATACGCAGTATTTT. The whole variable domain, filled in from reference TRBV5-1 and TRBJ2-3, reads KAGVTQTPRYLIKTRGQQVTLSCSPISGHRSVSWYQQTPGQGLQFLFEYFSETQRNKGNFPGRFSGRQFSNSRSEMNVSTLELGDSALYLCASSFERHTDTQYFGPGTRLTVL.

This clonotype showed up just a few times. The rearrangement uses TRBV20-1 and TRBJ1-2; unclear D gene. The germline V and J ends were trimmed by 0 bases and 4 bases, with 12 bases remaining between them. CDR1 DFQATT and CDR2 SNEGSKA come from the germline V gene (reference sequence). The CDR3 length is 14 residues. CDR3 coding DNA: TGCAGTGCTAGAGATGGGATGTGGCTCTATGGCTACACCTTC. This translates into CSARDGMWLYGYTF.

There are many counts of this clonotype. The chain has TRBV2 and TRBJ2-2; D is tentatively TRBD1 or TRBD2 (6 bases each). The CDR3 totals 15 residues. Trimming left V 6 bases short and J 6 bases short, with 17 bases between. The germline gives CDR1 SNHLY, CDR2 FYNNEI. CDR3 DNA: TGTGCCAGCAGGAAGGAGGGGGGTGAGGCCGGGGAGCTGTTTTTT. Its translation: CASRKEGGEAGELFF.

This clonotype was seen a few times. This rearrangement joins TRBV30 to TRBJ2-7; TRBD1 aligns across 9 bases. The ends lost 4 bases at V and 5 bases at J; junction bases unmatched: 12. The CDR3 is made up of 15 amino acids. CDR1 GTSNPN and CDR2 SVGIG come from the germline V gene (reference sequence). This chain's CDR3 is CAWMPTGTGIHEQYF. CDR3 bases: TGTGCCTGGATGCCTACCGGGACAGGGATCCACGAGCAGTACTTC.

The chain has TRBV19 and TRBJ2-7, with 7 bases lining up with TRBD2. Trimming removed 4 bases from V and 4 bases from J; junction bases left unmatched: 10. The CDR3 length is 15 residues. Germline values: CDR1 LNHDA, CDR2 SQIVND (reference sequence). The DNA of the CDR3 is TGTGCCAGTAGTAATGGGCTAGCGGAGAGTTACGAGCAGTACTTC. This translates into CASSNGLAESYEQYF.

This rearrangement joins TRBV12-3 or TRBV12-4 to TRBJ2-3; no reliable D call. Trimming took 5 bases from V and 3 from J, leaving 15 bases between them. The CDR3 runs to 15 residues. Here the CDR3 DNA reads TGTGCCAGCAGTCACCGCGGCGTCCGAACAGATACGCAGTATTTT. The encoded protein is CASSHRGVRTDTQYF.

This clonotype has a single count. This chain connects TRBV5-1 to TRBJ2-2, with 14 nucleotides matching TRBD2. This CDR3 is built from 19 residues. Germline values: CDR1 SGHRS, CDR2 YFSETQ. V shed 4 bases, J shed 4 bases, and the junction held 12 bases outside the gene matches. The CDR3 region has the DNA TGCGCCAGCAGCCAAGGAACCGGGACTAGCGGGAGCAGCACCGGGGAGCTGTTTTTT. This translates into CASSQGTGTSGSSTGELFF.

This clonotype was detected ten times or more. The gene calls are TRBV7-9 and TRBJ2-7; maybe TRBD1 (6 bases). V lost 3 bases and J lost 3, with 12 bases in between. Per germline, CDR1 SEHNR and CDR2 FQNEAQ (reference sequence). CDR3 length: 14 amino acids. The CDR3 nucleotides read TGTGCCAGCAGCTTTCAGGGGAGCGGCTACGAGCAGTACTTC. This gives the protein CASSFQGSGYEQYF.

CDR3 sequence (DNA): TGTGCCAGCAAGCGACAGGGGGACTATGGCTACACCTTC. It specifies CASKRQGDYGYTF. The chain recombines TRBV19 with TRBJ1-2; 9 bases fit TRBD1. CDR3 length equals 13 residues. Germline CDR1 and CDR2: LNHDA and SQIVND (reference sequence). Trimming removed 9 bases from V and 3 bases from J; junction bases left unmatched: 5.

This clonotype was detected a few times. The chain combines TRBV14 with TRBJ1-5, with TRBD1 identical over 7 bases. The junction had 9 bases not matched to a gene; V was cut back by 4 bases and J by 12 bases. The CDR3 runs to 13 residues. CDR1 and CDR2 from the germline V gene are SGHDN and FVKESK. In DNA, the CDR3 is TGTGCCAGCAGCCGGGGACCCAGGGGGATCCAGCATTTT. Encoded protein: CASSRGPRGIQHF.

In its sample, this clonotype was seen a few times. The chain has TRBV4-3 and TRBJ1-1; D gene unclear. Germline V gene sequence: CDR1 LGHNA, CDR2 YSLEER. The CDR3 is 15 amino acids. V was pared by 0 bases and J by 0 bases, with 8 bases between. The CDR3 coding sequence is TGCGCCAGCAGCCAAGACAGAGGATTGAACACTGAAGCTTTCTTT. It translates to CASSQDRGLNTEAFF.

This clonotype has at least ten counts. The chain is built from TRBV5-1 and TRBJ1-1, with D tentatively TRBD1 (6 bases). Germline assignment: CDR1 SGHRS and CDR2 YFSETQ. Trimming pared 0 bases from V and 6 bases from J, leaving 15 bases between. The CDR3 spans 15 residues. CDR3 DNA: TGCGCCAGCAGCTTGGTGGGGAGGGGGGTCGCTGAAGCTTTCTTT. This codes for CASSLVGRGVAEAFF.

This clonotype showed up just a few times. The V and J genes are TRBV7-9 and TRBJ1-2; unclear D gene. The CDR3 extends over 13 amino acids. Trimming took 4 bases from V and 1 from J, leaving 7 bases between them. Germline V gene lookup returns CDR1 SEHNR and CDR2 FQNEAQ (reference sequence). CDR3 coding DNA: TGTGCCAGCAGCTCCCATTATAACTATGGCTACACCTTC. Translated: CASSSHYNYGYTF.

This clonotype has at least ten counts. The V call is TRBV24-1, the J call TRBJ2-1; D tentatively reads TRBD1 or TRBD2 (5 bases each). Trimming removed 2 bases at V and 3 bases at J, with 10 bases between. Germline CDR1 is KGHDR and CDR2 is SFDVKD. The length of the CDR3 is 15 residues. The CDR3 here is CATSDSGGIYNEQFF. CDR3 nucleotides: TGTGCCACCAGTGATTCTGGGGGAATCTACAATGAGCAGTTCTTC.

CDR3 nucleotides: TGTGCCATCAGTGAAGAGGGGGCTGACACCGGGGAGCTGTTTTTT. The encoded protein is CAISEEGADTGELFF. The chain carries TRBV10-3 and TRBJ2-2, with 7 bases matching TRBD1. CDR3 size: 15 residues. The V and J ends lost 3 bases and 3 bases, in that order; junction bases with no gene match: 4. Germline lookup yields CDR1 ENHRY and CDR2 SYGVKD.

This clonotype came up a few times. A read error may be the cause here, since a much bigger clone is one base away. The CDR3 does not close with the conserved phenylalanine or tryptophan, likely indicating a read error. The chain links TRBV5-1 to TRBJ2-7; 9 bases are a match to TRBD2. Trimming at V came to 0 bases and at J to 3 bases, leaving 10 bases not matched to a gene. CDR3 length: 17 amino acids. Per germline, CDR1 SGHRS and CDR2 YFSETQ. CDR3 protein: CASSLETLAGARYEQYL. The CDR3 bases are TGCGCCAGCAGCTTGGAGACATTAGCGGGAGCCCGCTACGAGCAGTACCTC.

The sample holds many counts of this clonotype. The rearrangement links TRBV28 to TRBJ2-7; TRBD1 matches at 9 bases. CDR1 and CDR2 (germline): MDHEN, SYDVKM. V trimming: 5 bases; J trimming: 1 base; junction bases outside the gene matches: 6. The CDR3 totals 15 residues. CDR3 region: CASSVAGTGSYEQYF. The CDR3 DNA sequence: TGTGCCAGCAGTGTAGCCGGGACAGGGTCCTACGAGCAGTACTTC. Full variable domain (remainder filled in from reference TRBV28 and TRBJ2-7): DVKVTQSSRYLVKRTGEKVFLECVQDMDHENMFWYRQDPGLGLRLIYFSYDVKMKEKGDIPEGYSVSREKKERFSLILESASTNQTSMYLCASSVAGTGSYEQYFGPGTRLTVT.

This clonotype was seen many times. V usage is TRBV7-2 and J usage is TRBJ2-7; unclear D gene. CDR1 and CDR2 from the germline V gene are SGHTA and FQGNSA. The CDR3 is 13 amino acids. The V and J ends lost 5 bases and 3 bases respectively, with 11 bases between them. For the CDR3, the DNA is TGTGCCAGCAGCCCGCAGGACGTCTACGAGCAGTACTTC. Translation gives CASSPQDVYEQYF.

This clonotype was observed many times. The chain couples TRBV20-1 to TRBJ2-1, with no clear D. Germline loops: CDR1 DFQATT, CDR2 SNEGSKA (reference sequence). This CDR3 is 11 amino acids long. Trimming shortened V by 0 bases and J by 12 bases, and 9 bases separated the two germline ends. This chain's CDR3 is CSARDRVGQFF. DNA for the CDR3: TGCAGTGCTAGAGATAGGGTTGGGCAGTTCTTC.

This rearrangement joins TRBV10-3 to TRBJ2-3; no clear D gene. This CDR3 has 12 residues. CDR1 and CDR2 from the germline V gene are ENHRY and SYGVKD. V was pared by 3 bases and J by 1 base, with 2 bases between. Here the CDR3 reads CAISDRTDTQYF. The DNA for the CDR3 is TGTGCCATCAGTGACCGCACAGATACGCAGTATTTT.

A few counts support this clonotype. The chain recombines TRBV20-1 with TRBJ2-3, with 7 nucleotides matching TRBD1. Germline trimming cut 4 bases from V and 4 bases from J; bases unmatched to any gene: 5. This CDR3 contains 13 residues. Per germline, CDR1 DFQATT and CDR2 SNEGSKA (reference sequence). CDR3 in amino acids: CSANLDRPDTQYF. The CDR3 DNA reads TGCAGTGCTAATTTGGACAGGCCAGATACGCAGTATTTT.

In this sample, this clonotype turned up many times. The chain has TRBV29-1 and TRBJ2-3; D gene ambiguous. The CDR3 contains 12 residues. V was trimmed by 7 bases and J by 3 bases, leaving 11 bases between them. Per germline, CDR1 SQVTM and CDR2 ANQGSEA. CDR3: CSGTPATDTQYF. The CDR3 DNA reads TGCAGCGGCACCCCTGCTACAGATACGCAGTATTTT.

This chain's CDR3 is CASPGTANTGELFF. The CDR3, as DNA: TGTGCCTCCCCAGGGACTGCGAACACCGGGGAGCTGTTTTTT. The chain carries TRBV28 and TRBJ2-2, with D possibly TRBD2 on 6 matching bases. CDR1 and CDR2 (germline): MDHEN, SYDVKM. The CDR3 has 14 residues. Between the trimmed V and J ends, which lost 11 bases and 0 bases, there was a span of 13 bases.

This clonotype was recorded many times. The J gene is TRBJ2-1, the V gene TRBV27; 8 bases line up with TRBD2. Germline V gene lookup returns CDR1 MNHEY and CDR2 SMNVEV (reference sequence). Germline trimming cut 8 bases from V and 14 bases from J; bases unmatched to any gene: 14. There are 13 residues in the CDR3. The CDR3 bases are TGTGCCAGCTCTTCGGGACCATGGACTAGCAAGTTCTTC. It specifies CASSSGPWTSKFF.

The rearrangement joins TRBV12-3 or TRBV12-4 to TRBJ1-5; D is unclear. This CDR3 is 15 amino acids long. V shed 5 bases and J shed 4 bases, with 15 bases lying between them. CDR3: CASSRSGGQNQPQHF. The DNA for the CDR3 is TGTGCCAGCAGTCGGAGCGGCGGGCAGAATCAGCCCCAGCATTTT.

This clonotype was observed a single time. This rearrangement joins TRBV6-1 to TRBJ2-1, with D perhaps being TRBD1 or TRBD2 (6 bases each). This CDR3 comprises 11 residues. Germline V CDR1 and CDR2: MNHNS, SASEGT. V lost 8 bases and J lost 9, with 11 bases in between. The CDR3 DNA reads as TGTGCCAGCCGCACGGGGGCTGAGCAGTTCTTC. Translating gives CASRTGAEQFF.

The rearrangement uses TRBV10-3 and TRBJ1-6; D is undetermined. In germline, CDR1 is ENHRY, CDR2 SYGVKD. This CDR3 has 16 amino acids. V was cut by 3 bases and J by 5 bases, with 14 bases left in between. The CDR3 reads CAISDFSGVNNSPLHF. The CDR3 DNA reads as TGTGCCATCAGTGACTTCTCAGGAGTTAATAATTCACCCCTCCACTTT.

This clonotype was seen only a few times. The V gene is TRBV11-2, the J gene TRBJ2-7; D tentatively fits TRBD1 or TRBD2 (6 bases each). Deletions cut 3 bases from V and 2 bases from J, with 17 bases between. This CDR3 has 16 residues. Germline V lookup: CDR1 SGHAT, CDR2 FQNNGV. The chain's CDR3 is CASSLIRGQGTYEQYF. CDR3 nucleotides: TGTGCCAGCAGCTTGATTCGGGGGCAGGGGACCTACGAGCAGTACTTC.